One and the same sample provided the 17 T cell receptor beta chains below, sequenced in a study of regulatory T cells in long-lasting Graves disease (dated by TCRdb to about 2021). Receptors were amplified or captured by multiplex PCR. Sequencing took place on an Illumina HiSeq 4000. iRepertoire HTBI primers and Arm-PCR amplification of CDR3 regions were used to construct TCR beta libraries. The raw public reads went through TCRdb reprocessing: fastp at Q25, MiXCR clone calling, in-frame beta chains kept. Rows are combined by CDR3 protein, so each entry shows the most common genes and DNA. The sample table holds under 700,000 distinct CDR3 sequences, of which roughly 15% were seen once. Around a quarter of the sample belongs to the ten largest clones. The sample's time point label, decoded: newly diagnosed GD, antithyroid drugs for less than 3 months. RNA was extracted from PBMCs in TRIzol for both TCR sequencing and RNA sequencing.

These same records also appear under a second study, on T cells in Graves' hyperthyroidism and ophthalmopathy.

The sample here was peripheral blood mononuclear cells (PBMCs), taken at new diagnosis, from a patient treated with antithyroid drugs. Receptor source: a middle-aged woman with Graves disease. Donor details come from another sample of the same person, matched by shared clones.

The V and J genes are TRBV12-3 or TRBV12-4 and TRBJ2-1; 14 bases align to TRBD2. Trimming cost V 5 bases and J 2 bases; bases outside gene matches: 2. The CDR3 consists of 16 residues. The CDR3 loop reads CASSGTSGGPYNEQFF. In DNA form, the CDR3 reads TGTGCCAGCAGTGGGACTAGCGGGGGCCCCTACAATGAGCAGTTCTTC.

This clonotype has more than one count but fewer than ten. The rearrangement uses TRBV27 and TRBJ1-6; D remains ambiguous. The CDR3 has 14 residues. Trimming pared 4 bases from V and 8 bases from J, leaving 12 bases between. CDR1 and CDR2 (germline): MNHEY, SMNVEV (reference sequence). The CDR3 DNA sequence: TGTGCCAGCAGTTCCCGGACGGTTCATTCACCCCTCCACTTT. Residues: CASSSRTVHSPLHF.

The V call is TRBV6-2 or TRBV6-3, the J call TRBJ2-7; 9 bases match TRBD1. CDR1 is MNHEY, CDR2 SVGEGT, per germline. This CDR3 comprises 15 residues. The V and J ends lost 8 bases and 0 bases, in that order; junction bases with no gene match: 8. CDR3 bases: TGTGCCAGCGCCACCGGGACAGGGTTCTCCTACGAGCAGTACTTC. Translating it yields CASATGTGFSYEQYF.

This clonotype occurred a few times. The gene calls are TRBV14 and TRBJ2-5, with D perhaps being TRBD1 or TRBD2 (6 bases each). The CDR3 totals 14 residues. V was trimmed by 7 bases and J by 9 bases, leaving 21 bases between them. CDR1 SGHDN and CDR2 FVKESK come from the germline V gene. CDR3 amino acids: CASTTASTGAPQYF. For the CDR3, the DNA is TGTGCCAGCACGACAGCATCAACGGGGGCACCCCAGTACTTC. The variable domain in full, with the rest retrieved from reference TRBV14 and TRBJ2-5, is EAGVTQFPSHSVIEKGQTVTLRCDPISGHDNLYWYRRVMGKEIKFLLHFVKESKQDESGMPNNRFLAERTGGTYSTLKVQPAELEDSGVYFCASTTASTGAPQYFGPGTRLLVL.

V usage is TRBV7-2 and J usage is TRBJ2-1; 8 nucleotides line up with TRBD2. CDR3 length: 14 amino acids. The germline CDR1 and CDR2 sequences are SGHTA and FQGNSA. Trimming at V came to 6 bases and at J to 4 bases, leaving 5 bases not matched to a gene. The CDR3 coding sequence is TGTGCCAGCAGACGGGGGGGCTTTTACAATGAGCAGTTCTTC. It yields the protein CASRRGGFYNEQFF.

The V and J genes are TRBV19 and TRBJ2-7; D is possibly TRBD1 or TRBD2 (5 bases each). The CDR3 length is 17 residues. Germline V gene sequence: CDR1 LNHDA, CDR2 SQIVND (reference sequence). Trimming removed 0 bases from V and 2 bases from J, with 17 bases in between. The CDR3 loop reads CASSIDLSGTATYEQYF. As DNA, the CDR3 is TGTGCCAGTAGTATAGATCTATCCGGGACGGCAACCTACGAGCAGTACTTC.

This clonotype has just a few counts. The chain combines TRBV6-1 with TRBJ2-7; maybe TRBD2 (6 bases). The CDR3 extends over 15 amino acids. The V gene lost 10 bases and the J gene lost 0 bases, with 19 bases spanning the gap. Germline V gene lookup returns CDR1 MNHNS and CDR2 SASEGT. The CDR3: CAIGRGDSGSYEQYF. CDR3 in DNA: TGTGCCATCGGCCGCGGGGACTCCGGCTCCTACGAGCAGTACTTC.

This clonotype was found a few times. This chain uses TRBV6-1 with TRBJ1-1; D is perhaps TRBD1 (6 bases). This CDR3 is 17 amino acids long. V gave up 6 bases and J gave up 3 bases, with 23 bases separating them. Germline V gives CDR1 MNHNS, CDR2 SASEGT. The CDR3 is CASRELQGLDPYTEAFF. DNA of the CDR3: TGTGCCAGCAGGGAACTACAGGGACTGGACCCGTACACTGAAGCTTTCTTT.

This clonotype has ten or more counts. The chain recombines TRBV20-1 with TRBJ2-7, with D perhaps given as TRBD1 or TRBD2 (6 bases each). The germline gives CDR1 DFQATT, CDR2 SNEGSKA (reference sequence). Deletions cut 6 bases from V and 3 bases from J, with 18 bases between. This CDR3 comprises 14 residues. The CDR3 loop reads CSAEGRRGVYEQYF. CDR3 DNA: TGCAGTGCGGAGGGGCGCAGGGGCGTCTACGAGCAGTACTTC.

In this sample, this clonotype turned up many times. The rearrangement uses TRBV12-3 or TRBV12-4 and TRBJ2-7; D uncertain. Trimming pared 3 bases from V and 0 bases from J, leaving 15 bases between. This CDR3 comprises 16 residues. CDR3 bases: TGTGCCAGCAGTTTGGGTCCAGGAGACCTCTCCTACGAGCAGTACTTC. It is translated as CASSLGPGDLSYEQYF.

This clonotype was observed at least ten times. The chain is built from TRBV7-8 and TRBJ1-1; unclear D gene. Trimming removed 1 base at V and 0 bases at J, with 9 bases between. In germline, CDR1 is SGHVS, CDR2 FQNEAQ. The length of the CDR3 is 15 residues. CDR3 protein: CASSLEHGLNTEAFF. Here the CDR3 DNA reads TGTGCCAGCAGCTTAGAGCACGGACTGAACACTGAAGCTTTCTTT.

This chain joins TRBV6-1 and TRBJ1-3; weak D call: TRBD1 (5 bases). Germline CDR1 and CDR2: MNHNS and SASEGT. Trimming cost V 6 bases and J 0 bases, with 9 bases left between them. CDR3 length equals 14 residues. The CDR3 DNA reads TGTGCCAGCAGAGGACAACTCTCTGGAAACACCATATATTTT. Translation: CASRGQLSGNTIYF.

A remark on this clonotype: Possible read error: a much larger clone is one base away. The chain recombines TRBV18 with TRBJ1-1, with 8 bases aligning to TRBD1. J gave up 3 bases and V 2 bases, and 5 bases lay outside the gene matches. Germline values: CDR1 KGHSH, CDR2 LQKENI. This CDR3 has 15 amino acids. Written as DNA, the CDR3 is TGTGCCAGCTCACCAAGACAGGGGATGTACACTGAAGCTTTCTTT. It yields the protein CASSPRQGMYTEAFF.

There are many counts of this clonotype. J is TRBJ1-2 and V is TRBV18; weak D call: TRBD1 (6 bases). Germline-derived CDR1 and CDR2 are KGHSH and LQKENI. This CDR3 comprises 14 residues. V lost 3 bases to trimming and J lost 5 bases, with 13 bases between them. The CDR3 spells CASSPPGGPYGYTF. The CDR3 region has the DNA TGTGCCAGCTCACCGCCGGGGGGGCCTTATGGCTACACCTTC.

This clonotype has only a few counts. The CDR3 DNA reads TGTGCCAGCAGGGGACCGTACGAGCAGTACTTC. Protein product: CASRGPYEQYF. The gene calls are TRBV28 and TRBJ2-7; TRBD1 or TRBD2 may be the D gene (5 bases each). In germline, CDR1 is MDHEN, CDR2 SYDVKM. The V end lost 6 bases, the J end lost 4 bases, and 7 bases lay between the germline ends. There are 11 residues in the CDR3.

This clonotype appeared many times. This chain uses TRBV13 with TRBJ2-5; D is undetermined. The end of the DNA fits TRBJ2-1 better, so the J call may be wrong. CDR3 length: 12 amino acids. Germline assignment: CDR1 PRHDT and CDR2 FYEKMQ (reference sequence). The CDR3 is CASSLGVQMQFF. The CDR3 coding sequence is TGTGCCAGCAGCTTAGGAGTACAAATGCAGTTCTTC.

This clonotype was seen at least ten times. Germline and junction disagree at one end, which may indicate a read error. This rearrangement joins TRBV6-2 or TRBV6-3 to TRBJ1-5; no reliable D call. Germline CDR1 reads MNHEY; CDR2 reads SVGEGT. CDR3 length equals 12 residues. In DNA, the CDR3 is TGTGCCAGCAGTGATAGCGATCAGCCCCAGCATTTT. This gives the protein CASSDSDQPQHF.